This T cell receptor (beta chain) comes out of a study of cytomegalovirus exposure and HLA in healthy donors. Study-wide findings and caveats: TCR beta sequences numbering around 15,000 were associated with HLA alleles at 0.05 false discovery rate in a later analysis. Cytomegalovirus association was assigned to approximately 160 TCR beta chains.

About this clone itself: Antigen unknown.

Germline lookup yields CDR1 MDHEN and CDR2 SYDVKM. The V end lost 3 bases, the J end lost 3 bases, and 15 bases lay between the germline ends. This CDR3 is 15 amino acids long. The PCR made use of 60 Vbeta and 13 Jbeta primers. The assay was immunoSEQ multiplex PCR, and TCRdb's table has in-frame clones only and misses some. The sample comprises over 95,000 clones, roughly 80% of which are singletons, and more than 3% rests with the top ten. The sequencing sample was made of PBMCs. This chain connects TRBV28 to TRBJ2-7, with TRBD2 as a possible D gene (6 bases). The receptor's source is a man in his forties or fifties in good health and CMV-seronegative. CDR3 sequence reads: CASSFGGVGLYEQYF. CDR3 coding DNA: TGTGCCAGCAGTTTCGGCGGGGTAGGCCTCTACGAGCAGTACTTC.